The 27 T cell receptor beta chains reported below all come from one sample, sequenced in a study of shared clonotypes between healthy human individuals. Selected positively for CCR7 and CD45RO-negative, naive CD8 cells excluded terminally differentiated effector memory CD45RA+ cells. Sequenced by immunoSEQ multiplex PCR; TCRdb stores in-frame clones only, minus some. The repertoire includes about 2.1 million clones, 85% to 95% of them detected once, and more than 1.5% sits in the top ten. Sequencing was performed on naive CD8+ T cells from PBMCs. Receptors originate from a man aged 18 to 30 in good health. Some clones in this sample may be carry-over from other donors' samples.

The chain links TRBV5-1 to TRBJ2-7; D may be TRBD1 (5 bases). In germline, CDR1 is SGHRS, CDR2 YFSETQ. V lost 2 bases, J lost 0 bases, and 9 bases lay in between. This CDR3 spans 14 amino acids. The CDR3 DNA reads as TGCGCCAGCAGCTTATCTAGGGGCTCCTACGAGCAGTACTTC. It yields the protein CASSLSRGSYEQYF.

With regard to this clone: The junction departs from germline at one end; a sequencing error may be responsible. The chain joins TRBV6-6 to TRBJ1-1, with TRBD1 as a possible D gene (5 bases). The germline gives CDR1 MNHNY, CDR2 SVGAGI (reference sequence). This CDR3 is built from 14 residues. CDR3 protein: CASSYSEGEPEAFF. DNA of the CDR3: TGTGCCAGCAGTTACAGTGAAGGGGAGCCTGAGGCTTTCTTT.

The CDR3 spells CASSHNIEGYTGELFF. For the CDR3, the DNA is TGTGCCAGCAGCCATAACATAGAGGGTTACACCGGGGAGCTGTTTTTT. J is TRBJ2-2 and V is TRBV9, with D perhaps TRBD2 (5 bases). CDR1 and CDR2 (germline): SGDLS, YYNGEE. V shed 4 bases and J shed 3 bases, with 16 bases lying between them. The CDR3 contains 16 residues.

This rearrangement joins TRBV6-5 to TRBJ2-7, with TRBD1 as a possible D gene (8 bases). The CDR3 is 16 amino acids. Trimming cost V 1 base and J 2 bases, with 15 bases left between them. CDR1 and CDR2 (germline): MNHEY, SVGAGI. The CDR3 is CASSYYRGGTPYEQYF. CDR3 coding DNA: TGTGCCAGCAGTTACTACAGGGGGGGTACCCCCTACGAGCAGTACTTC.

The J gene is TRBJ2-7, the V gene TRBV14; D is undetermined. The germline V and J ends were trimmed by 1 base and 6 bases, with 19 bases remaining between them. Looked up from germline, CDR1 is SGHDN and CDR2 is FVKESK. The CDR3 has 16 residues. Here the CDR3 reads CASSQVRSVLESEQYF. As DNA, the CDR3 is TGTGCCAGCAGCCAAGTACGGTCAGTCCTAGAGTCCGAGCAGTACTTC.

This clone was seen more than once but under ten times. The J gene is TRBJ1-5, the V gene TRBV27; D is unresolved. CDR3 length: 13 residues. V was pared by 6 bases and J by 5 bases, with 11 bases between. The germline V gene encodes CDR1 MNHEY and CDR2 SMNVEV (reference sequence). Here the CDR3 reads CASRVATHQPQHF. CDR3 DNA sequence: TGTGCCAGCAGGGTTGCAACCCATCAGCCCCAGCATTTT.

The chain recombines TRBV5-1 with TRBJ2-7; a possible D gene is TRBD2 (6 bases). This CDR3 comprises 12 residues. Trimming left V 7 bases short and J 4 bases short, with 12 bases between. Germline V gene lookup returns CDR1 SGHRS and CDR2 YFSETQ. As DNA, the CDR3 is TGCGCCAGCGGAGACGCGGGGTACGAGCAGTACTTC. This gives the protein CASGDAGYEQYF.

This clone was found once. J is TRBJ2-7 and V is TRBV4-2; unclear D gene. The germline gives CDR1 LGHNA, CDR2 YNFKEQ. The V and J ends lost 4 bases and 1 base respectively, with 17 bases between them. The CDR3 is made up of 16 amino acids. CDR3 DNA: TGTGCCAGCAGCCCTCAGGTAGCAAGCGAGTCCTACGAGCAGTACTTC. Translated, it gives CASSPQVASESYEQYF.

The V and J genes are TRBV2 and TRBJ1-2, with TRBD1 matching over 8 bases. The CDR3 spans 13 residues. Unmatched junction bases numbered 1, after V lost 6 bases and J lost 1 base. Germline lookup yields CDR1 SNHLY and CDR2 FYNNEI. Here the CDR3 DNA reads TGTGCCAGCAGGGACAGGGATAACTATGGCTACACCTTC. Residues: CASRDRDNYGYTF.

This CDR3 reads CASSPIQGLADEQYF. The CDR3 region has the DNA TGTGCCAGCAGTCCAATACAAGGACTAGCGGACGAGCAGTACTTC. This chain joins TRBV27 and TRBJ2-7; 10 bases match TRBD2. The trim removed 5 bases at V and 5 bases at J, leaving 9 bases unmatched. This CDR3 is built from 15 residues. Germline-derived CDR1 and CDR2 are MNHEY and SMNVEV (reference sequence).

As for this clone: The same CDR3 is also encoded by other DNA sequences in this sample. The CDR3 DNA follows: TGTGCCAGCAGCGCAGGTAGTGGCGAGCAGTACTTC. Protein: CASSAGSGEQYF. The chain joins TRBV7-9 to TRBJ2-7; D is uncertain. Deletions cut 5 bases from V and 6 bases from J, with 11 bases between. This CDR3 is built from 12 residues. CDR1 is SEHNR and CDR2 is FQNEAQ in the germline V gene (reference sequence).

The chain combines TRBV5-4 with TRBJ2-3, with 7 bases identical to TRBD2. This CDR3 spans 14 amino acids. Germline CDR1 is SGHNT and CDR2 is YYREEE (reference sequence). V was pared by 4 bases and J by 6 bases, with 8 bases of the junction left unmatched. CDR3 sequence: CASSRTRGRDTQYF. DNA of the CDR3: TGTGCCAGCAGCAGGACTAGGGGAAGGGATACGCAGTATTTT.

The genes are TRBV11-1 and TRBJ2-3; unclear D gene. V gave up 5 bases and J gave up 6 bases, with 9 bases separating them. Germline values: CDR1 SGHAT, CDR2 FQDESV (reference sequence). The CDR3 spans 12 residues. The CDR3 sequence is CASSPTEDTQYF. The CDR3 region has the DNA TGTGCCAGCAGCCCTACTGAGGATACGCAGTATTTT.

This rearrangement joins TRBV11-1 to TRBJ2-1, with D possibly matching TRBD2 (6 bases). The germline CDR1 and CDR2 sequences are SGHAT and FQDESV (reference sequence). Trimming removed 3 bases from V and 2 bases from J, with 11 bases in between. CDR3 length: 15 amino acids. The CDR3 nucleotides read TGTGCCAGCAGCTTCACGGGAGTTGCCTACAATGAGCAGTTCTTC. This codes for CASSFTGVAYNEQFF.

The chain combines TRBV7-2 with TRBJ2-1, with D tentatively TRBD2 (5 bases). Trimming removed 3 bases at V and 4 bases at J, with 13 bases between. This CDR3 contains 15 residues. Per the germline V gene, CDR1 is SGHTA and CDR2 is FQGNSA. This chain's CDR3 is CASSLTGRTYNEQFF. DNA for the CDR3: TGTGCCAGCAGCTTGACCGGGCGGACTTACAATGAGCAGTTCTTC.

The chain combines TRBV27 with TRBJ1-2; TRBD1 matches at 10 bases. Germline V gene sequence: CDR1 MNHEY, CDR2 SMNVEV (reference sequence). The V segment lost 2 bases and the J segment 8 bases; nucleotides outside the gene matches: 8. The CDR3 runs 15 residues. The DNA for the CDR3 is TGTGCCAGCAGTTTACGACAGGGGGCGCGTAGGGGCTACACCTTC. Translated: CASSLRQGARRGYTF.

V and J are TRBV10-3 and TRBJ2-1; D is uncertain. The CDR3 totals 15 residues. V was shortened by 2 bases and J by 6 bases, with 14 bases between the two germline ends. The germline CDR1 and CDR2 sequences are ENHRY and SYGVKD. This chain's CDR3 is CAISEMLGGRNEQFF. The CDR3 DNA follows: TGTGCCATCAGTGAGATGCTTGGTGGCCGCAATGAGCAGTTCTTC.

V is TRBV28 and J is TRBJ1-4, with a weak D call TRBD1 (5 bases). Trimming stripped 8 bases from V and 7 bases from J, with 17 bases between. In germline, CDR1 is MDHEN, CDR2 SYDVKM. The CDR3 contains 14 residues. CDR3 amino acids: CASGEGRWGEKLFF. The CDR3 DNA is TGTGCCAGCGGCGAGGGACGCTGGGGTGAAAAACTGTTTTTT.

The count of this clone is one. J is TRBJ1-1 and V is TRBV7-8, with D unclear. Germline V lookup: CDR1 SGHVS, CDR2 FQNEAQ. CDR3 length: 15 amino acids. Trimming stripped 1 base from V and 0 bases from J, with 9 bases between. The CDR3 sequence: CASSLGLGMNTEAFF. Written as DNA, the CDR3 is TGTGCCAGCAGCTTAGGTTTAGGTATGAACACTGAAGCTTTCTTT. The full variable domain, in which reference TRBV7-8 and TRBJ1-1 provide the parts outside the CDR3, is GAGVSQSPRYKVAKRGQDVALRCDPISGHVSLFWYQQALGQGPEFLTYFQNEAQLDKSGLPSDRFFAERPEGSVSTLKIQRTQQEDSAVYLCASSLGLGMNTEAFFGQGTRLTVV.

This clone turned up a few times. The chain recombines TRBV4-2 with TRBJ2-5; possibly TRBD1 for D (6 bases). Germline assignment: CDR1 LGHNA and CDR2 YNFKEQ. The V end lost 0 bases, the J end lost 1 base, and 21 bases lay between the germline ends. The CDR3 contains 19 residues. The CDR3 DNA sequence: TGTGCCAGCAGCCAAGAAACGCATTATGCAGGGGACACCCAAGAGACCCAGTACTTC. It yields the protein CASSQETHYAGDTQETQYF.

The CDR3 here is CASSYPGQNPHNEQFF. The CDR3 DNA reads as TGTGCCAGCAGTTACCCGGGACAGAACCCCCACAATGAGCAGTTCTTC. The V and J genes are TRBV6-6 and TRBJ2-1; 7 bases agree with TRBD1. Unmatched junction bases numbered 9, after V lost 2 bases and J lost 5 bases. This CDR3 has 16 residues. The germline V gene encodes CDR1 MNHNY and CDR2 SVGAGI (reference sequence).

The chain employs TRBV13 and TRBJ1-2; 11 bases line up with TRBD1. V lost 3 bases and J lost 5; bases outside the gene matches: 5. Germline-derived CDR1 and CDR2 are PRHDT and FYEKMQ (reference sequence). CDR3 length equals 15 residues. CDR3: CASSLGQGGRYGYTF. The DNA of the CDR3 is TGTGCCAGCAGCTTGGGACAGGGGGGTCGGTATGGCTACACCTTC.

This rearrangement joins TRBV9 to TRBJ2-3, with 9 bases identical to TRBD2. The CDR3 has 16 residues. Germline V gene data show CDR1 as SGDLS and CDR2 as YYNGEE. With 4 bases clipped from V and 3 bases from J, the junction kept 9 bases outside the gene matches. The CDR3 reads CASSPRFSGSTDTQYF. The CDR3 nucleotides read TGTGCCAGCAGCCCTCGGTTTAGCGGGAGTACAGATACGCAGTATTTT.

V is TRBV4-2 and J is TRBJ2-5, with TRBD2 matching over 13 bases. Per germline, CDR1 LGHNA and CDR2 YNFKEQ. The CDR3 loop spans 15 amino acids. V shed 3 bases, J shed 5 bases, and the junction held 3 bases outside the gene matches. The chain's CDR3 is CASSHGLAGAETQYF. The DNA of the CDR3 is TGTGCCAGCAGCCACGGACTAGCGGGAGCGGAGACCCAGTACTTC.

The rearrangement uses TRBV9 and TRBJ2-1; a possible D gene is TRBD1 (6 bases). The germline V gene encodes CDR1 SGDLS and CDR2 YYNGEE. Trimming shortened V by 4 bases and J by 8 bases, and 19 bases separated the two germline ends. The CDR3 consists of 15 residues. DNA for the CDR3: TGTGCCAGCAGCACCCGGGACACCCCAGGCGATGAGCAGTTCTTC. Its protein is CASSTRDTPGDEQFF.

The rearrangement links TRBV7-9 to TRBJ2-6, with TRBD1 as a possible D gene (5 bases). CDR3 size: 16 residues. V was pared by 6 bases and J by 0 bases, with 12 bases between. CDR1 is SEHNR, CDR2 FQNEAQ, per germline (reference sequence). The CDR3 reads CASSSLDSSGANVLTF. The CDR3 bases are TGTGCCAGCAGTTCCCTTGACAGCTCTGGGGCCAACGTCCTGACTTTC.

The chain has TRBV7-9 and TRBJ1-1; D is uncertain. Trimming removed 0 bases from V and 9 bases from J, with 8 bases in between. Germline CDR1 reads SEHNR; CDR2 reads FQNEAQ (reference sequence). The CDR3 totals 12 residues. CDR3 protein: CASSLAIKQAFF. CDR3 DNA: TGTGCCAGCAGCTTAGCCATCAAGCAAGCTTTCTTT.